The 28 T cell receptor beta chains below all came from one sample that was sequenced in a study of blood T cell repertoires in COVID-19. Libraries were prepared by immunoSEQ multiplex PCR; TCRdb keeps only in-frame clonotypes and omits some of them. The sample shows approximately 44,000 clones, 92% of them seen only once. Sequencing was carried out using peripheral blood. The receptor set was obtained from a human donor in a cohort sampled during active COVID-19.

This chain uses TRBV25-1 with TRBJ2-2; D possibly corresponds to TRBD1 (5 bases). The CDR3 covers 14 residues. Trimming took 4 bases from V and 6 from J, leaving 12 bases between them. Germline CDR1 and CDR2: MGHDK and SYGVNS. The CDR3 spells CASSARRDSGELFF. The CDR3 DNA is TGTGCCAGCAGTGCACGCAGGGATTCCGGGGAGCTGTTTTTT.

The rearrangement joins TRBV6-2 or TRBV6-3 to TRBJ2-1; TRBD2 agrees at 11 bases. Germline V gene sequence: CDR1 MNHEY, CDR2 SVGEGT. The V gene end was trimmed by 0 bases and the J gene end by 15 bases; junction bases not matched to a gene: 10. The CDR3 contains 15 residues. Here the CDR3 DNA reads TGTGCCAGCAGTTACTCCCCCACTAGCGGGGGCCGAGGGTTCTTC. Translation gives CASSYSPTSGGRGFF.

CDR3 DNA sequence: TGTGCCAGCAGCACCGACAGGGGATACGAGCAGTACTTC. This gives the protein CASSTDRGYEQYF. The chain carries TRBV9 and TRBJ2-7; TRBD1 aligns across 8 bases. This CDR3 contains 13 residues. J lost 4 bases, V lost 4 bases, and 4 bases had no gene match. Germline CDR1 is SGDLS and CDR2 is YYNGEE.

The genes are TRBV6-1 and TRBJ1-2, with 7 positions matching TRBD1. CDR1 is MNHNS and CDR2 is SASEGT in the germline V gene. V was pared by 3 bases and J by 7 bases, with 8 bases of the junction left unmatched. The CDR3 contains 14 residues. The CDR3 DNA reads as TGTGCCAGCAGTGACCTAAACAGGGGAGGTGGCTACACCTTC. It encodes CASSDLNRGGGYTF.

The CDR3 sequence is CASSYRGGTTTLYGYTF. As DNA, the CDR3 is TGTGCCAGCAGCTACAGGGGAGGCACGACCACCTTGTATGGCTACACCTTC. The chain couples TRBV7-2 to TRBJ1-2; 7 bases align to TRBD1. The J segment lost 5 bases and the V segment lost 4 bases, leaving 16 bases of the junction unmatched. The length of the CDR3 is 17 residues. CDR1 is SGHTA and CDR2 is FQGNSA in the germline V gene. Full variable domain (missing parts from reference TRBV7-2 and TRBJ1-2): GAGVSQSPSNKVTEKGKDVELRCDPISGHTALYWYRQSLGQGLEFLIYFQGNSAPDKSGLPSDRFSAERTGGSVSTLTIQRTQQEDSAVYLCASSYRGGTTTLYGYTFGSGTRLTVV.

This chain links TRBV27 with TRBJ2-7; 13 bases agree with TRBD2. The CDR3 is made up of 16 amino acids. Germline V gene sequence: CDR1 MNHEY, CDR2 SMNVEV (reference sequence). J gave up 2 bases and V 6 bases, and 7 bases lay outside the gene matches. CDR3 residues: CASRDRTSGGAYEQYF. In DNA form, the CDR3 reads TGTGCCAGCAGGGACAGAACTAGCGGGGGGGCCTACGAGCAGTACTTC.

The genes are TRBV5-6 and TRBJ2-7, with D possibly being TRBD1 (5 bases). The germline V gene encodes CDR1 SGHDT and CDR2 YYEEEE. The CDR3 contains 14 residues. V lost 4 bases and J lost 0, with 11 bases in between. CDR3 coding DNA: TGTGCCAGCAGCCCCTGGGGCAGCTCCTACGAGCAGTACTTC. Protein product: CASSPWGSSYEQYF.

The gene calls are TRBV3-1 (or the pseudogene TRBV3-2) and TRBJ1-5; D might be TRBD1 (5 bases). The germline CDR1 and CDR2 sequences are LGHDT and YNNKEL (reference sequence). V shed 3 bases and J shed 7 bases, with 13 bases lying between them. The CDR3 covers 14 residues. The CDR3 DNA follows: TGTGCCAGCAGCCATGACCAGGGAAACCAGCCCCAGCATTTT. Encoded protein: CASSHDQGNQPQHF.

The genes are TRBV13 and TRBJ2-7; 8 bases agree with TRBD2. J gave up 3 bases and V 0 bases, and 7 bases lay outside the gene matches. Germline V gene lookup returns CDR1 PRHDT and CDR2 FYEKMQ (reference sequence). The CDR3 totals 16 residues. CDR3: CASSLGLVAGIYEQYF. The CDR3 coding sequence is TGTGCCAGCAGCTTAGGCTTGGTAGCGGGAATCTACGAGCAGTACTTC. Full variable domain (remainder filled in from reference TRBV13 and TRBJ2-7): AAGVIQSPRHLIKEKRETATLKCYPIPRHDTVYWYQQGPGQDPQFLISFYEKMQSDKGSIPDRFSAQQFSDYHSELNMSSLELGDSALYFCASSLGLVAGIYEQYFGPGTRLTVT.

This chain links TRBV4-2 with TRBJ2-3; 7 bases are shared with TRBD2. This CDR3 contains 16 residues. In germline, CDR1 is LGHNA, CDR2 YNFKEQ. The ends lost 0 bases at V and 3 bases at J; junction bases unmatched: 6. CDR3 nucleotide sequence: TGTGCCAGCAGCCAAGATGGGCGACTAGCAACAGATACGCAGTATTTT. Amino acids: CASSQDGRLATDTQYF.

This rearrangement joins TRBV5-1 to TRBJ2-5, with 9 bases aligning to TRBD1. V trimming: 4 bases; J trimming: 4 bases; junction bases outside the gene matches: 8. The CDR3 totals 15 residues. In germline, CDR1 is SGHRS, CDR2 YFSETQ. CDR3 sequence (DNA): TGCGCCAGCAGCCCAACCTTGACAGGGGGAGAGACCCAGTACTTC. It translates to CASSPTLTGGETQYF.

V gene TRBV11-2 combines with J gene TRBJ2-1; possible D gene TRBD2, 6 bases. This CDR3 spans 15 amino acids. Germline CDR1 and CDR2: SGHAT and FQNNGV. The V end lost 5 bases, the J end lost 2 bases, and 13 bases lay between the germline ends. Here the CDR3 reads CASSPGTGTYNEQFF. The CDR3 nucleotides are TGTGCCAGCAGCCCCGGGACTGGGACCTACAATGAGCAGTTCTTC.

Here the CDR3 reads CASSLAGGLDTQYF. Here the CDR3 DNA reads TGCGCCAGCAGCTTGGCGGGAGGGCTGGATACGCAGTATTTT. This chain uses TRBV5-1 with TRBJ2-3; TRBD2 matches at 8 bases. CDR3 length: 14 residues. In germline, CDR1 is SGHRS, CDR2 YFSETQ. V trimming: 0 bases; J trimming: 6 bases; junction bases outside the gene matches: 3.

Worth noting for this clone: An end of the junction does not agree with germline; a read error may underlie this. The rearrangement uses TRBV27 and TRBJ2-3, with a weak D call TRBD1 (7 bases). The CDR3 sequence is 14 residues long. Germline V gene lookup returns CDR1 MNHEY and CDR2 SMNVEV (reference sequence). The CDR3 region has the DNA TGTGCCAGCAGTCCTTGGAGGGGGACAGATACGCAGTTTTTT. Residues: CASSPWRGTDTQFF.

The table lists this clone with a few counts. This chain joins TRBV27 and TRBJ1-5, with D possibly being TRBD1 (6 bases). The CDR3 spans 13 residues. Trimming removed 6 bases at V and 1 base at J, with 7 bases between. Per germline, CDR1 MNHEY and CDR2 SMNVEV (reference sequence). CDR3 bases: TGTGCCAGCAGCGGGACAAGCAATCAGCCCCAGCATTTT. Translation: CASSGTSNQPQHF.

This chain links TRBV7-8 with TRBJ2-1, with 15 positions matching TRBD2. In germline, CDR1 is SGHVS, CDR2 FQNEAQ. The CDR3 is 18 amino acids. Trimming removed 1 base from V and 8 bases from J; junction bases left unmatched: 9. DNA of the CDR3: TGTGCCAGCAGCTTAGAGCGGACTAGCGGGAGGGCTAGGGATGAGCAGTTCTTC. It encodes CASSLERTSGRARDEQFF.

The chain is built from TRBV19 and TRBJ1-5, with a weak D call TRBD1 (6 bases). The V and J ends lost 9 bases and 0 bases respectively, with 15 bases between them. Germline CDR1 reads LNHDA; CDR2 reads SQIVND (reference sequence). This CDR3 is 15 amino acids long. The CDR3 coding sequence is TGTGCCAGCCACTACACAGGGATTAGCAATCAGCCCCAGCATTTT. Amino acids: CASHYTGISNQPQHF.

V and J are TRBV5-5 and TRBJ1-6; D perhaps matches TRBD1 (6 bases). The V end was cut by 4 bases, the J end by 7 bases, with 21 bases between. Per germline, CDR1 SGHKS and CDR2 YYEKEE (reference sequence). There are 17 residues in the CDR3. The CDR3: CASSPGQVQGSNSPLHF. DNA for the CDR3: TGTGCCAGCAGCCCCGGGCAGGTCCAGGGGTCAAATTCACCCCTCCACTTT. Complete variable domain (other parts from reference TRBV5-5 and TRBJ1-6): DAGVTQSPTHLIKTRGQQVTLRCSPISGHKSVSWYQQVLGQGPQFIFQYYEKEERGRGNFPDRFSARQFPNYSSELNVNALLLGDSALYLCASSPGQVQGSNSPLHFGNGTRLTVT.

The gene calls are TRBV3-1 (or the pseudogene TRBV3-2) and TRBJ1-2, with 9 bases lining up with TRBD1. The CDR3 totals 17 residues. The germline V gene encodes CDR1 LGHDT and CDR2 YNNKEL (reference sequence). J lost 4 bases, V lost 0 bases, and 9 bases had no gene match. As DNA, the CDR3 is TGTGCCAGCAGCCAAGACAACTACAGGGGGCGTCTCTATGGCTACACCTTC. Translating gives CASSQDNYRGRLYGYTF.

The chain employs TRBV7-6 and TRBJ2-7, with TRBD1 as a possible D gene (5 bases). The V gene's germline CDR1 is SGHVS and CDR2 FNYEAQ. The V and J ends lost 0 bases and 5 bases respectively, with 5 bases between them. CDR3 length: 12 amino acids. The CDR3 nucleotides are TGTGCCAGCAGCTTAGCAGGGGACGAGCAGTACTTC. As protein: CASSLAGDEQYF. Supplemented by reference TRBV7-6 and TRBJ2-7, the full variable domain reads GAGVSQSPRYKVTKRGQDVALRCDPISGHVSLYWYRQALGQGPEFLTYFNYEAQQDKSGLPNDRFSAERPEGSISTLTIQRTEQRDSAMYRCASSLAGDEQYFGPGTRLTVT.

This clone was detected a few times. V is TRBV6-2 or TRBV6-3 and J is TRBJ2-4; 8 bases are shared with TRBD2. The CDR3 covers 14 residues. Germline CDR1 MNHEY, CDR2 SVGEGT. After removal of 6 bases from V and 5 bases from J, the junction contained 6 bases not matched to a gene. The CDR3 is CASSRGGLENIQYF. In DNA, the CDR3 is TGTGCCAGCAGCCGCGGGGGGCTAGAAAACATTCAGTACTTC.

This chain joins TRBV14 and TRBJ1-6; D is ambiguous. The V and J ends lost 1 base and 10 bases respectively, with 14 bases between them. This CDR3 has 15 residues. Germline V gives CDR1 SGHDN, CDR2 FVKESK. CDR3 region: CASSQGGARGSPLHF. The CDR3 DNA reads TGTGCCAGCAGCCAAGGGGGAGCTCGGGGATCACCCCTCCACTTT.

The V and J genes are TRBV2 and TRBJ1-1, with D possibly matching TRBD1 (6 bases). The CDR3 extends over 15 amino acids. Germline V gene data show CDR1 as SNHLY and CDR2 as FYNNEI. V dropped 2 bases and J dropped 1 base, with 11 bases sitting between them. The CDR3 here is CASSEMGAPNTEAFF. The CDR3 DNA reads as TGTGCCAGCAGTGAAATGGGGGCCCCGAACACTGAAGCTTTCTTT.

The chain employs TRBV19 and TRBJ2-5, with D perhaps TRBD2 (6 bases). V was trimmed by 6 bases and J by 5 bases, leaving 16 bases between them. The CDR3 sequence is 14 residues long. The germline V gene encodes CDR1 LNHDA and CDR2 SQIVND (reference sequence). The CDR3 DNA is TGTGCCAGTAGGCGTACACTAGCCCCTGAGACCCAGTACTTC. Its protein product is CASRRTLAPETQYF.

The rearrangement joins TRBV7-9 to TRBJ2-7; 12 bases agree with TRBD2. V gave up 6 bases and J gave up 4 bases; unmatched junction bases: 4. The germline V gene encodes CDR1 SEHNR and CDR2 FQNEAQ (reference sequence). The CDR3 spans 14 residues. CDR3 sequence reads: CASSRTSGGYEQYF. The CDR3 nucleotides are TGTGCCAGCAGTCGAACTAGCGGGGGGTACGAGCAGTACTTC.

This sequence joins TRBV23-1 and TRBJ1-5; no reliable D call. TRBV23-1 is filed as an ORF, its function uncertain. V shed 3 bases and J shed 5 bases, with 11 bases lying between them. The length of the CDR3 is 14 residues. The CDR3 is CASSHPTSYQPQHF. DNA of the CDR3: TGCGCCAGCAGTCATCCGACAAGCTATCAGCCCCAGCATTTT.

This chain links TRBV7-8 with TRBJ2-1; the D gene is possibly TRBD2 (7 bases). The CDR3 loop spans 15 amino acids. Trimming took off 1 base at V and 10 bases at J, with 17 bases between the two ends. Germline V lookup: CDR1 SGHVS, CDR2 FQNEAQ. For the CDR3, the DNA is TGTGCCAGCAGCTTAGTGGCGGGGGCGGTTGGGGAGCAGTTCTTC. This codes for CASSLVAGAVGEQFF.

The rearrangement links TRBV7-2 to TRBJ2-7; 7 positions agree with TRBD2. Germline-derived CDR1 and CDR2 are SGHTA and FQGNSA. The CDR3 loop spans 15 amino acids. V lost 1 base and J lost 2; bases outside the gene matches: 5. The CDR3, as DNA: TGTGCCAGCAGCTTAGTCGGCGGGAGAACCTACGAGCAGTACTTC. Residues: CASSLVGGRTYEQYF.